This T cell receptor beta chain was recorded in a study of blood T cell repertoires in COVID-19. In the study overall: Whether acute or convalescent, the COVID-19 samples came from the United States, Italy and Spain. Sources were T cells, B-cell-depleted T cells, or PBMCs; the material itself was cDNA or gDNA.

In its sample, this clone was seen once. This CDR3 contains 15 residues. Per the germline V gene, CDR1 is MNHNY and CDR2 is SVGAGI (reference sequence). V was clipped by 4 bases and J by 6 bases; unmatched bases: 11. Methods used by the authors: Estimation of nucleated cell counts was performed using reference gene primer amplification. TCRdb keeps only in-frame clones here, not all; method: immunoSEQ multiplex PCR. V and J calls and clone size are given by that table; D and trimming were obtained from the DNA. The data contain fewer than 300,000 clones, 70% to 90% of them singletons. Sequences were obtained from peripheral blood. This chain uses TRBV6-6 with TRBJ1-1; TRBD1 aligns across 7 bases. This clonotype was sampled from a woman in her 70s with active or convalescent COVID-19. The CDR3 here is CASSSTTGPVPEAFF. The CDR3 coding sequence is TGTGCCAGCAGTTCAACGACAGGGCCGGTTCCTGAAGCTTTCTTT.